This T cell receptor beta chain was recovered during a study of kidney transplant recipient with SARS-CoV-2 infection. This CDR3 is built from 17 residues. The V gene's germline CDR1 is LGHNA and CDR2 YNFKEQ. A single record per CDR3 protein comes from TCRdb applying MiXCR to the reads. The sample shows approximately 250,000 distinct CDR3 sequences, 29% of them seen only once. This clonotype was picked up many times. An end of the junction differs from the germline gene, which may be a read error. V is TRBV4-2 and J is TRBJ2-1, with 8 bases that match TRBD2. The sequencing used a blood sample, collected at baseline and between days 110 and 120 from a kidney transplant recipient. The TCR comes from a young adult male patient who had COVID-19 and was a kidney transplant recipient. Part of the T cells may come from the graft donor. The CDR3 spells CASTQVAQREFHNEQFF. In DNA, the CDR3 is TGTGCCAGCACCCAAGTTGCCCAGCGGGAGTTCCACAATGAGCAGTTCTTC.